This T cell receptor beta chain was obtained from a study of resident and recirculating memory T cells in vitiligo. In the study overall: Shave-biopsy epidermis from lesional and nonlesional skin was sequenced alongside PBMCs.

Concerning this clone: What it binds is unknown.

Using immunoSEQ multiplex PCR, the repertoire was profiled, and TCRdb retains in-frame clones only, with some absent. The table includes tens of thousands of clones, 92% detected once. The study's findings and limits: No unique dominant TCR clone was found in vitiligo lesions. Non-conserved TCRs across sites and patients suggested distinct clones per lesion.

CDR3 length equals 16 residues. Per the germline V gene, CDR1 is GTSNPN and CDR2 is SVGIG (reference sequence). V dropped 1 base and J dropped 0; count of bases not matched to a gene: 3. The rearrangement uses TRBV30 and TRBJ1-1, with TRBD1 matching 12 bases. This TCR derives from a male donor with vitiligo. The specimen was blood. This chain's CDR3 is CAWSEGTGGLNTEAFF. Here the CDR3 DNA reads TGTGCCTGGAGTGAGGGGACAGGGGGCCTGAACACTGAAGCTTTCTTT.